The clone carrying this T cell receptor beta chain is a singleton in its sample. Deletions cut 4 bases from V and 1 base from J, with 8 bases between. The CDR3 loop spans 14 amino acids. Germline assignment: CDR1 SGHVS and CDR2 FNYEAQ. The source of the sample is a study of shared clonotypes between healthy human individuals. Here immunoSEQ multiplex PCR was the method, and the copy in TCRdb shows in-frame clones only, minus some. The sample consists of about 2.3 million clones, around 92% of them appearing once. The sequenced sample was naive CD4+ T cells from PBMCs. Subset reported: CD45RA+ positively selected. The receptor was derived from a man aged 18 to 30 in good health. Some clones in this sample may be carry-over from other donors' samples. The V gene is TRBV7-6, the J gene TRBJ2-1; D unresolved. This chain's CDR3 is CASSYSISYNEQFF. The CDR3 coding sequence is TGTGCCAGCAGCTATTCAATTTCCTACAATGAGCAGTTCTTC.